The present TCR beta chain was sequenced within a study of OX40 agonist ivuxolimab in advanced cancers. Across the whole study: Of mixed ages from about 20 to 80 and averaging about 60 years, the group was around 78% male.

Details on this clone: Its antigen is not identified.

There are 13 residues in the CDR3. The ends were cut back, 3 bases at V and 4 bases at J, with 9 bases in the middle. Germline V gene data show CDR1 as SEHNR and CDR2 as FQNEAQ (reference sequence). Broader study findings: Partial responders dosed at 0.1-3.0 mg/kg displayed clonal expansion ranking among the lowest.

Using immunoSEQ multiplex PCR, the repertoire was profiled, and TCRdb retains in-frame clones only, with some absent. The table shows 30,000 to 40,000 clones, with less than 90% occurring only once. The chain joins TRBV7-9 to TRBJ1-1, with a possible D match to TRBD1 (5 bases). The clonotype comes from an adult with an advanced solid tumor such as melanoma, head and neck, liver or kidney cancer. Sequencing was performed on CD4+ or CD8+ T cells sorted from blood, taken in a trial of the OX40 agonist ivuxolimab. The CDR3 reads CASSFGGSTEAFF. In DNA form, the CDR3 reads TGTGCCAGCAGCTTCGGGGGGAGCACTGAAGCTTTCTTT.